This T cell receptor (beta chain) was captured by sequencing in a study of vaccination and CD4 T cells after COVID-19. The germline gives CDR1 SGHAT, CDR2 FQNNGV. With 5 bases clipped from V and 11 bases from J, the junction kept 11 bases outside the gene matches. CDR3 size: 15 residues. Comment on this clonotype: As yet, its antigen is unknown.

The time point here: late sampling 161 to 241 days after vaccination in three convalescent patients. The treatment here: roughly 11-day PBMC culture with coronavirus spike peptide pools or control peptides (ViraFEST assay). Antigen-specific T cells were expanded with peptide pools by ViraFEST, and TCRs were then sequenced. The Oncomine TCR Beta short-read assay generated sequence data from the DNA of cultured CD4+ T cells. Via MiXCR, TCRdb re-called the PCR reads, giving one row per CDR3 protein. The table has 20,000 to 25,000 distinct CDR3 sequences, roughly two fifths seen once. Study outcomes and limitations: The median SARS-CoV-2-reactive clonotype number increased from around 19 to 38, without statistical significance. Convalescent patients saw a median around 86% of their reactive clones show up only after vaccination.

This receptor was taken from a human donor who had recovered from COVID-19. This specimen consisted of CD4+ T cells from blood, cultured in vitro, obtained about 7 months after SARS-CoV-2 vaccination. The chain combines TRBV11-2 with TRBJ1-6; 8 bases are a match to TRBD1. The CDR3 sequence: CASSLRTGRPTPLHF. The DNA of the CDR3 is TGTGCCAGCAGCCTCCGGACAGGGCGCCCGACACCCCTCCACTTT.